The clone carrying this T cell receptor (beta chain) was recorded once. As yet, its antigen is unknown. The data derive from a study of T-cell reconstitution after alpha-beta-depleted transplantation in children. Study conclusions and caveats: At around two months after transplant, the alpha-beta T cells were reportedly derived from several hundred expanded clones that came from non-depleted graft cells. From surviving recipient T cells and thymic progenitors came the high day-60 TCRbeta diversity observed in some patients.

As it was prepared, the TCRbeta library received unique molecular identifiers. MiXCR, run by TCRdb on the PCR reads, gives a single entry per CDR3 protein. The sample consists of approximately 230,000 distinct CDR3 sequences, approximately 24% of them appearing once. Germline-derived CDR1 and CDR2 are MNHGY and SVAAGI. The CDR3 totals 17 residues. V was trimmed by 0 bases and J by 5 bases, leaving 19 bases between them. The rearrangement joins TRBV6-9 to TRBJ1-1; D is undetermined. The sequencing used PBMCs, mostly from graft donor cells, collected 360 days after TCRalphabeta/CD19-depleted stem cell transplant. The TCR was taken from a female patient between 2 and 15 years old who had a stem cell transplant for congenital amegakaryocytic thrombocytopenia, so the T cells may come from the graft donor. The CDR3 DNA sequence: TGTGCCAGCAGTTATTCAATGACCCCCATGGTTAGTACTGAAGCTTTCTTT. Translation: CASSYSMTPMVSTEAFF.